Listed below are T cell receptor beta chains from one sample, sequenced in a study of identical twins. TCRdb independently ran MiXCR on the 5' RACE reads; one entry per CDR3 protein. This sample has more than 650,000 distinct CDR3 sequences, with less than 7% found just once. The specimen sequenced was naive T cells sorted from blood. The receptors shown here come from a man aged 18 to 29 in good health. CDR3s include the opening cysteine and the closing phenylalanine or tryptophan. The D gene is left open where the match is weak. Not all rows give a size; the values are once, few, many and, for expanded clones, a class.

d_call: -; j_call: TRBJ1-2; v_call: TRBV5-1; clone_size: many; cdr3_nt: TGCGCCAGCAGTGAGAATATCGATGGCTACACCTTC; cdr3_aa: CASSENIDGYTF
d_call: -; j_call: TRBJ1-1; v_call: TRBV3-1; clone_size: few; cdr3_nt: TGTGCCAGCAGCCAGACGACAGGAGGGAACACTGAAGCTTTCTTT; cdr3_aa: CASSQTTGGNTEAFF
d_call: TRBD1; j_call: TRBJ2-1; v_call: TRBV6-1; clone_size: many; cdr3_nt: TGTGCCAGCAGCCCGACACAGGGGAAAAATCACAATGAGCAGTTCTTC; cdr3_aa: CASSPTQGKNHNEQFF
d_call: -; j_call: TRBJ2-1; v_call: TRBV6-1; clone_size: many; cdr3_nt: TGTGCCAGCAGGACCACAGGGAGCTCCTACAATGAGCAGTTCTTC; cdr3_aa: CASRTTGSSYNEQFF
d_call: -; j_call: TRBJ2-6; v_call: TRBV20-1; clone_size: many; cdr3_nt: TGCAGTGCTAGAGATTCACGGACGGTGGCGCGAGGGGCCAACGTCCTGACTTTC; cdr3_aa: CSARDSRTVARGANVLTF
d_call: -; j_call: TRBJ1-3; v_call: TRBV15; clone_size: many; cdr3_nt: TGTGCCACCAGCAGAATAGGCTCTGGAAACACCATATATTTT; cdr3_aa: CATSRIGSGNTIYF
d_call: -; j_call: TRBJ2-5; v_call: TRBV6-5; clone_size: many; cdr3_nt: TGTGCCAGCAGTTCCGAGATTCAGACCCAGTACTTC; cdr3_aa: CASSSEIQTQYF
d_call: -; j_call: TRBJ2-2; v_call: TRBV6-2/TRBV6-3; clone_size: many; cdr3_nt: TGTGCCAGCACCACGGACGGAATGTATACCGGGGAGCTGTTTTTT; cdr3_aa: CASTTDGMYTGELFF
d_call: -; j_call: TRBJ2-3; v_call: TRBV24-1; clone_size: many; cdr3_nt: TGTGCCACCAGCGCCAGGGCTTCCTTAGCAGATACGCAGTATTTT; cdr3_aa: CATSARASLADTQYF
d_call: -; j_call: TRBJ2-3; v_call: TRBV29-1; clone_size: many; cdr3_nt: TGCAGCGTTGGACCCCACACAGATACGCAGTATTTT; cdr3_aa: CSVGPHTDTQYF
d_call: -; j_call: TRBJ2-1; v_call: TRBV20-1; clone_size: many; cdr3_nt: TGCAGTGCTGGCCGGGGGCGCTACAATGAGCAGTTCTTC; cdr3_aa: CSAGRGRYNEQFF
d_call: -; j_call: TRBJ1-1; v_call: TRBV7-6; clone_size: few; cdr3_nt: TGTGCCAGCAGCCCGCAGGAGCACCTTTTAGCTTTCTTT; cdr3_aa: CASSPQEHLLAFF
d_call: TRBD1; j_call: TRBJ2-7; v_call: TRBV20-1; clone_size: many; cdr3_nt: TGCAGTGCTAGAGCGGGACAGCCCTACGAGCAGTACTTC; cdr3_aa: CSARAGQPYEQYF
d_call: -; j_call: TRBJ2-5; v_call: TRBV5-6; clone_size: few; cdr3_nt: TGTGCCAGCATCCCCCGGGGAGGTGAGACCCAGTACTTC; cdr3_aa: CASIPRGGETQYF
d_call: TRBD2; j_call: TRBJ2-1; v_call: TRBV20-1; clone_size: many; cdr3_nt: TGCAGTGCTAGGGTTAGCGGGAGTTACTACAATGAGCAGTTCTTC; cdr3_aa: CSARVSGSYYNEQFF
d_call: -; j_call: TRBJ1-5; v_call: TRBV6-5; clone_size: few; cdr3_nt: TGTGCCAGCAGTTACCCAGCGCCAACCATCGCGCCCCAGCATTTT; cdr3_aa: CASSYPAPTIAPQHF
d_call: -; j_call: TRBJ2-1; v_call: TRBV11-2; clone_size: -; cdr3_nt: TGTGCCAGCAGCTCCAGGGAGTCGGGAGAGGACAATGAGCAGTTCTTC; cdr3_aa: CASSSRESGEDNEQFF
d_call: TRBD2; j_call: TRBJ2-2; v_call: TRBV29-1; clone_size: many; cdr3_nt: TGCAGCGTTGCGGGTCTAGCGGGACCGAACACCGGGGAGCTGTTTTTT; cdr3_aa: CSVAGLAGPNTGELFF
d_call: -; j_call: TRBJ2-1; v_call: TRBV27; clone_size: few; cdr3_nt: TGTGCCAGCATGGCTCCCTACAATGAGCAGTTCTTC; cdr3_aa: CASMAPYNEQFF
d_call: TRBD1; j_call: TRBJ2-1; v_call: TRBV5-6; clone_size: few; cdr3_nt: TGTGCCAGCAGCTTGGGGGCGGGACAGGGGAACAATGAGCAGTTCTTC; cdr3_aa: CASSLGAGQGNNEQFF